The source of this TCR beta chain is a study of OX40 agonist ivuxolimab in advanced cancers. Study in general: Patients got intravenous ivuxolimab at 0.01 to 10 mg/kg every 2 weeks. Dose-escalation patients suffered from hepatocellular carcinoma, melanoma, renal cell or head and neck cancer.

TCRdb's copy holds only in-frame clones and misses some; the assay was immunoSEQ multiplex PCR. The table has some 25,000 clones, roughly 88% seen once. Overall study results and limits: Average numbers of expanded clones were greater in CD8+ T cells than in CD4+.

Deletions cut 4 bases from V and 0 bases from J, with 9 bases between. Per the germline V gene, CDR1 is SQVTM and CDR2 is ANQGSEA. The CDR3 has 13 residues. With respect to this clone: Its matching antigen is unknown.

The receptor comes from an adult with an advanced solid tumor such as melanoma, head and neck, liver or kidney cancer. The sample was CD4+ or CD8+ T cells sorted from blood, taken in a trial of the OX40 agonist ivuxolimab. This chain links TRBV29-1 with TRBJ1-1, with a possible D match to TRBD1 (5 bases). The CDR3: CSVGRQLNTEAFF. CDR3 nucleotides: TGCAGCGTTGGTCGACAGCTGAACACTGAAGCTTTCTTT.